A selection of T cell receptor beta chains follows, all from one sample in a study of long-term antiretroviral therapy in people with HIV. Data came from immunoSEQ multiplex PCR; TCRdb stores just in-frame clones and leaves some out. The sample includes 20,000 to 25,000 clones, roughly 88% seen only once; the top ten take approximately 6.4%. Sample: unsorted PBMCs, taken 0.6 years after starting antiretroviral therapy. These receptors came from a man aged 60 to 69 with HIV. CDR3s include the opening cysteine and the closing phenylalanine or tryptophan. Each record gives: clone size, V gene, J gene, CDR3 protein. Expanded clones get a size class; other rows say once, few or many, or leave the size out.

>NA|TRBV21-1|TRBJ2-1
CASSKARTSGRVWFF
>NA|TRBV6-6|TRBJ1-1
CASSYSITEAFF
>NA|TRBV28|TRBJ1-3
CASSFGSRSSGNTIYF
>NA|TRBV6-1|TRBJ1-1
CASRVTANTEAFF
>NA|TRBV5-1|TRBJ2-4
CASSLEGGAKNIQYF
>NA|TRBV2|TRBJ1-3
CASSDSNSGNTIYF
>once|TRBV5-1|TRBJ1-5
CASSLRGGNQPQHF
>NA|TRBV27|TRBJ2-7
CASSLSHYEQYF
>once|TRBV5-8|TRBJ1-3
CASSFGYTIYF
>NA|TRBV2|TRBJ2-1
CASRDRRDPYNEQFF
>NA|TRBV20-1|TRBJ2-5
CSVSFIETQYF
>NA|TRBV2|TRBJ1-2
CASSEALRGGYTF
>NA|TRBV10-3|TRBJ1-4
CAISAGPPAANEKLFF
>NA|TRBV6-5|TRBJ2-5
CASSSSGGRETQYF
>NA|TRBV7-9|TRBJ2-7
CASSSAGAWEQYF
>NA|TRBV11-2|TRBJ1-2
CASSLNSLGTF
>NA|TRBV5-6|TRBJ2-4
CASSETGGGGIQYF
>NA|TRBV7-2|TRBJ2-7
CASSLIVQGNYEQYF
>NA|TRBV2|TRBJ2-7
CASSTLGQRYEQYF
>NA|TRBV9|TRBJ2-3
CASSVVAGRGDTQYF
>NA|TRBV5-1|TRBJ2-5
CASSQRNVQGTETQYF
>NA|TRBV5-4|TRBJ2-1
CASSPRGSAGGQNEQFF
>NA|TRBV5-3|TRBJ1-5
CARSLGEGALSNQPQHF
>NA|TRBV7-9|TRBJ1-3
CASSSEGQYSGNTIYF
>once|TRBV21-1|TRBJ2-7
CASPHSCDRGLKYEQYF
>NA|TRBV11-2|TRBJ2-5
CASSPIQGKGETQYF
>NA|TRBV15|TRBJ2-1
CATSSEAGDYNEQFF
>NA|TRBV4-2|TRBJ1-2
CASSRDRVLSYGYTF
>medium-sized|TRBV9|TRBJ2-2
CASSVGGKGTGELFF
>NA|TRBV2|TRBJ1-6
CASTRAEAYNSPLHF
>NA|TRBV7-6|TRBJ2-3
CASSILAGGRTDTQYF
>NA|TRBV20-1|TRBJ2-1
CSARVRDLEFF
>NA|TRBV6-1|TRBJ2-1
CASSGLITSSYNEQFF
>NA|TRBV6-1|TRBJ2-2
CASSPQRGGELFF
>NA|TRBV7-2|TRBJ1-5
CASSYLGPNQPQHF
>NA|TRBV29-1|TRBJ1-5
CSVDLAGSNQPQHF
>NA|TRBV28|TRBJ1-2
CASSSGGYTF
>NA|TRBV7-2|TRBJ1-6
CASSFTDGYNSPLHF
>NA|TRBV28|TRBJ1-4
CASSLGPVATNEKLFF
>NA|TRBV4-1|TRBJ1-4
CASSQGTENEKLFF
>NA|TRBV6-1|TRBJ1-1
CASGDRDRTEAFF
>NA|TRBV21-1|TRBJ1-2
CASIRTRALGYTF
>NA|TRBV19|TRBJ2-5
CASRGAPMETQYF
>NA|TRBV29-1|TRBJ1-2
CSGGTGALGGYTF
>NA|TRBV5-1|TRBJ2-3
CASMKTSGISTDTQYF
>NA|TRBV7-3|TRBJ2-2
CASSHLRGGANTGELFF
>NA|TRBV2|TRBJ2-2
CASSVAGVASGELFF
>few|TRBV28|TRBJ2-7
CASSPSVVTYEQYF